The sequence of this T cell receptor beta chain was determined in a study of human T cells and chemical hapten exposure. The CDR3 loop spans 18 amino acids. The germline V gene encodes CDR1 SGHTA and CDR2 FQGNSA. Time point here: pre-sensitization, week 0. Treatment noted: therapeutic diphenylcyclopropenone sensitization with weekly scalp DPC. Comment on this clonotype: One end of the junction does not line up with germline, which may come from a read error.

TCRdb itself ran the RACE reads through MiXCR, one entry per CDR3 protein. The sample records 85,000 to 120,000 distinct CDR3 sequences, around 12% being singletons. The gene calls are TRBV7-2 and TRBJ2-3; 12 bases align to TRBD2. The sequence was obtained from a woman in her forties or fifties with alopecia areata. Some clones in this sample may be carry-over from other donors' samples. Source: whole blood, taken in connection with sensitization to the hapten diphenylcyclopropenone (DPC). DNA of the CDR3: TGTGCCAGCAGTTTAGAAGCTCTAGCGGGGGGGCGCACAGATACGCAGTATTTT. This gives the protein CASSLEALAGGRTDTQYF.